Many counts were recorded for the clone carrying this TCR beta chain. The trim removed 2 bases at V and 5 bases at J, leaving 6 bases unmatched. This CDR3 is 16 amino acids long. Germline V gene lookup returns CDR1 MNHNS and CDR2 SASEGT. This record belongs to a study of T-cell reconstitution after alpha-beta-depleted transplantation in children. Unique molecular identifiers tagged the TCRbeta library. One entry per CDR3 protein results from TCRdb running MiXCR on the PCR reads. The sample yields approximately 400,000 distinct CDR3 sequences, 9.5% to 13% seen once. V is TRBV6-1 and J is TRBJ2-2; 9 nucleotides agree with TRBD2. This sequence was found in a human donor who donated a stem cell graft to a child with acute myeloid leukemia. Here the sequenced sample was PBMCs from the stem cell graft donor, taken from the stem cell graft. CDR3 amino acids: CASSEIAGEGTGELFF. Here the CDR3 DNA reads TGTGCCAGCAGTGAAATAGCGGGGGAGGGGACCGGGGAGCTGTTTTTT.